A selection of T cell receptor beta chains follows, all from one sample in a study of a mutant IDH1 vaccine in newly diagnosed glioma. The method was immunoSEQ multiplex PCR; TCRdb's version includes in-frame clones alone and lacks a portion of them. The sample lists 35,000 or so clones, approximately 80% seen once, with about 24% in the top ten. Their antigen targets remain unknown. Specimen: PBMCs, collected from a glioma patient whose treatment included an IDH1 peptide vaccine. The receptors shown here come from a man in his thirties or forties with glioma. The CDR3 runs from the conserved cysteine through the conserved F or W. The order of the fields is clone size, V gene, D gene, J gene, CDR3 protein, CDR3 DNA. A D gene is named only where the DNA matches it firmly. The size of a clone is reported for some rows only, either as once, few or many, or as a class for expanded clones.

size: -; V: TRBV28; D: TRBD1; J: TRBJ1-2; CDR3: CASSLGQGYGYTF; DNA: TGTGCCAGCAGCCTCGGACAGGGGTATGGCTACACCTTC
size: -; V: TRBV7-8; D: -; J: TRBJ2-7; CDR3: CASSPWDGTYEQYF; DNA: TGTGCCAGCAGCCCCTGGGACGGCACCTACGAGCAGTACTTC
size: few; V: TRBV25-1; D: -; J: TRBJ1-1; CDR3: CASRDTEGNTEAFF; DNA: TGTGCCAGCAGAGACACCGAGGGAAACACTGAAGCTTTCTTT
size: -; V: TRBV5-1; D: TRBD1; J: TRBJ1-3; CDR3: CASSHRDRGTGNTIYF; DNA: TGCGCCAGCAGCCACCGGGACAGGGGGACGGGAAACACCATATATTTT
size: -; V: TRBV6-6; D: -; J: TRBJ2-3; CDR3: CASSYSGRTTDTQYF; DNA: TGTGCCAGCAGTTACTCGGGCAGGACCACAGATACGCAGTATTTT
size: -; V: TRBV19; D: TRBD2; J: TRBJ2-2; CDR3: CASSTFLGEGGTGELFF; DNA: TGTGCCAGTAGTACCTTTCTGGGGGAGGGTGGCACCGGGGAGCTGTTTTTT
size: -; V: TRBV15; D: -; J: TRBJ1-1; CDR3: CATSRAYGAGMNTEAFF; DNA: TGTGCCACCAGCAGAGCTTATGGGGCAGGAATGAACACTGAAGCTTTCTTT
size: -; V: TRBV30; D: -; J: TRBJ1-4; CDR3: CAWSVGFPTIGSHSIREKLFF; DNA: TGTGCCTGGAGTGTAGGCTTCCCAACAATAGGTTCCCATAGTATACGTGAAAAACTGTTTTTT
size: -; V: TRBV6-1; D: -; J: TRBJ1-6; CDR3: CASSEGGGGSPLHF; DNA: TGTGCCAGCAGTGAAGGGGGGGGCGGTTCACCCCTCCACTTT
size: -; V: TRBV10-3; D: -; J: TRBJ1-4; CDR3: CAISGTGAKLFF; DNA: TGTGCCATCAGTGGGACGGGAGCAAAACTGTTTTTT
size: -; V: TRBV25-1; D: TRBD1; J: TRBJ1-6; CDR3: CASSDPDRVDNSPLHF; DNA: TGTGCCAGCAGTGACCCGGACAGGGTGGACAATTCACCCCTCCACTTT
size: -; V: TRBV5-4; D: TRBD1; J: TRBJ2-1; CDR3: CASSITGGYNEQFF; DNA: TGTGCCAGCAGCATAACAGGGGGGTACAATGAGCAGTTCTTC
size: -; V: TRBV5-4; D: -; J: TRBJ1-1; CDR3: CASTRQSGNTEAFF; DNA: TGTGCCAGCACCAGACAGTCAGGGAACACTGAAGCTTTCTTT
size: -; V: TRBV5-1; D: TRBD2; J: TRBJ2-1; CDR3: CASSHGTSGRGYNEQFF; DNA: TGCGCCAGCAGCCATGGGACTAGCGGGAGGGGGTACAATGAGCAGTTCTTC
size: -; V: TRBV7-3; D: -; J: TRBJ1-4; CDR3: CASSLQGKENEKLFF; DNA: TGTGCCAGCAGCTTACAAGGGAAAGAGAATGAAAAACTGTTTTTT
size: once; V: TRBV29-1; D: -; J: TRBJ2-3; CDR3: CSVEERRGVPDTQYF; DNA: TGCAGCGTTGAAGAGAGAAGGGGCGTACCAGATACGCAGTATTTT
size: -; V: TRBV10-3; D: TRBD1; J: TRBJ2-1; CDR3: CAISEQTGAYNEQFF; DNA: TGTGCCATCAGTGAACAGACAGGGGCATACAATGAGCAGTTCTTC
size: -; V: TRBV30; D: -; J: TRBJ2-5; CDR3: CAWSVPPQETQYF; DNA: TGTGCCTGGAGTGTACCCCCCCAAGAGACCCAGTACTTC
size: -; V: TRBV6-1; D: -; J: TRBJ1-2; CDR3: CASSERVYGYTF; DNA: TGTGCCAGCAGTGAACGGGTATATGGCTACACCTTC
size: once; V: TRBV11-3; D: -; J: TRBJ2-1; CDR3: CASSPGPSLYNEQFF; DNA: TGTGCCAGCAGCCCGGGGCCGTCCCTCTACAATGAGCAGTTCTTC
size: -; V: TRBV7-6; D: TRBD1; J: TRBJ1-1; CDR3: CASSYRGNTEAFF; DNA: TGTGCCAGCAGCTACAGGGGGAACACTGAAGCTTTCTTT
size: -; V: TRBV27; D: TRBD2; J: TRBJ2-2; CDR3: CASSLVAGVTGELFF; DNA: TGTGCCAGCAGTTTGGTAGCGGGAGTTACCGGGGAGCTGTTTTTT
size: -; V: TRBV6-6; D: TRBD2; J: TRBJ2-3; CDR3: CASMAGRVTDTQYF; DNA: TGTGCCAGCATGGCCGGGAGGGTCACAGATACGCAGTATTTT
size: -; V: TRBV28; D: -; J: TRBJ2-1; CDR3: CASSLSGKMNNEQFF; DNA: TGTGCCAGCAGTTTATCCGGGAAGATGAACAATGAGCAGTTCTTC
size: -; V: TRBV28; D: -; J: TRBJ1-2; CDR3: CASSHRNPNYGYTF; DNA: TGTGCCAGCAGCCACAGGAATCCTAACTATGGCTACACCTTC
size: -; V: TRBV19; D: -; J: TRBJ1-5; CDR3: CASSIHRSNQPQHF; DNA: TGTGCCAGTAGTATCCATCGTAGCAATCAGCCCCAGCATTTT
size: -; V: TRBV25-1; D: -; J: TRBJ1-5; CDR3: CASSAGLYSNQPQHF; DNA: TGTGCCAGCAGTGCGGGACTGTATAGCAATCAGCCCCAGCATTTT
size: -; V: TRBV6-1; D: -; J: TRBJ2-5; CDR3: CASSDLALGEETQYF; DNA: TGTGCCAGCAGTGACCTTGCTCTGGGGGAAGAGACCCAGTACTTC
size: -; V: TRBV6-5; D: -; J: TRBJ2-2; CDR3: CASSYSGAAGELFF; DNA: TGTGCCAGCAGTTACTCGGGGGCGGCCGGGGAGCTGTTTTTT
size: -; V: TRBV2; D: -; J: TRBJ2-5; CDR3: CASSEDSEETQYF; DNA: TGTGCCAGCAGTGAGGACAGCGAAGAGACCCAGTACTTC
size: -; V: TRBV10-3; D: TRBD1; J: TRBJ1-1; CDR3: CAISDSGQGAGTEAFF; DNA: TGTGCCATCAGTGACTCCGGACAGGGGGCGGGAACTGAAGCTTTCTTT
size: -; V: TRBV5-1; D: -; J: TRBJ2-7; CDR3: CASSLAGSYEQYF; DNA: TGCGCCAGCAGCTTGGCTGGAAGCTACGAGCAGTACTTC
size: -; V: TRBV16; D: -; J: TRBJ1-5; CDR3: CASSQLLNQPQHF; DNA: TGTGCCAGCAGCCAATTGTTAAATCAGCCCCAGCATTTT
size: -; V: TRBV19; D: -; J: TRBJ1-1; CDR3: CASSLNTDTEAFF; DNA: TGTGCCAGTAGTCTGAACACGGACACTGAAGCTTTCTTT
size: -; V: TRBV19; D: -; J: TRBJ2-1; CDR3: CASSPPVVF; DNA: TGTGCCAGTAGCCCACCAGTGGTCTTC